The present T cell receptor beta chain was sequenced within a study of blood T cell repertoires in COVID-19. In the study overall: PBMCs, B-cell-depleted T cells, or T cells were the source of the cDNA or gDNA that made up the material.

The germline V gene encodes CDR1 LGHDT and CDR2 YNNKEL (reference sequence). The ends lost 1 base at V and 2 bases at J; junction bases unmatched: 4. There are 16 residues in the CDR3. The table came from immunoSEQ multiplex PCR; TCRdb's copy has only in-frame clones and leaves some out. The sample carries 120,000 or so clones, roughly 80% recorded once. The chain links TRBV3-1 (or the pseudogene TRBV3-2) to TRBJ2-1, with TRBD1 matching 8 bases. The receptor was isolated from a man between 65 and 85 years old with acute or convalescent COVID-19. Sequencing was carried out using peripheral blood. CDR3 in DNA: TGTGCCAGCAGCCAAGTTGGGACAGGAACCTACAATGAGCAGTTCTTC. Protein: CASSQVGTGTYNEQFF.